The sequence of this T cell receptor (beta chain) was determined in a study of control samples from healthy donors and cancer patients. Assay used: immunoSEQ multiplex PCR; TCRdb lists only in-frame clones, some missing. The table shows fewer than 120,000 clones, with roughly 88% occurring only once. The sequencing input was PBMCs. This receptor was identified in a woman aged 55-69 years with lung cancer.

Here the CDR3 DNA reads TGTGCCAGCAGCTTGGAAGGGGGTCGTGGAAAACTGTTTTTT. Protein sequence: CASSLEGGRGKLFF. The chain employs TRBV5-6 and TRBJ1-4; possibly TRBD1 for D (6 bases). Per germline, CDR1 SGHDT and CDR2 YYEEEE. The V and J ends lost 0 bases and 10 bases respectively, with 13 bases between them. CDR3 size: 14 residues.